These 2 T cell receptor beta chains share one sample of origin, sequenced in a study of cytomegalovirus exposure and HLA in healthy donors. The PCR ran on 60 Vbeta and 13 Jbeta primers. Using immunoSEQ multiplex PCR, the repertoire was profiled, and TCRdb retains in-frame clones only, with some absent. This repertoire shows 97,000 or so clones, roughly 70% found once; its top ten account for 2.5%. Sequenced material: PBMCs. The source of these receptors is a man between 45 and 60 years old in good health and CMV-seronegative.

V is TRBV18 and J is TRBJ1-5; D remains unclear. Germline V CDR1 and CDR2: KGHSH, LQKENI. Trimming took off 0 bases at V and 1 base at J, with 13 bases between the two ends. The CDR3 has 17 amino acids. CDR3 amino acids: CASSPPTGGGSNQPQHF. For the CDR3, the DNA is TGTGCCAGCTCACCACCAACCGGTGGAGGCAGCAATCAGCCCCAGCATTTT. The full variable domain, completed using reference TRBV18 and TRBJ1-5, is NAGVMQNPRHLVRRRGQEARLRCSPMKGHSHVYWYRQLPEEGLKFMVYLQKENIIDESGMPKERFSAEFPKEGPSILRIQQVVRGDSAAYFCASSPPTGGGSNQPQHFGDGTRLSIL.

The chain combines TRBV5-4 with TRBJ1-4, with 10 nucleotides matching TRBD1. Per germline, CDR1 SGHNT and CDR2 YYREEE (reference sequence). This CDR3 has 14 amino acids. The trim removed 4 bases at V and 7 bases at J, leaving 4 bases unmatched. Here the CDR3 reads CASSPTGGGEKLFF. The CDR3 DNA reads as TGTGCCAGCAGCCCGACAGGGGGCGGTGAAAAACTGTTTTTT.